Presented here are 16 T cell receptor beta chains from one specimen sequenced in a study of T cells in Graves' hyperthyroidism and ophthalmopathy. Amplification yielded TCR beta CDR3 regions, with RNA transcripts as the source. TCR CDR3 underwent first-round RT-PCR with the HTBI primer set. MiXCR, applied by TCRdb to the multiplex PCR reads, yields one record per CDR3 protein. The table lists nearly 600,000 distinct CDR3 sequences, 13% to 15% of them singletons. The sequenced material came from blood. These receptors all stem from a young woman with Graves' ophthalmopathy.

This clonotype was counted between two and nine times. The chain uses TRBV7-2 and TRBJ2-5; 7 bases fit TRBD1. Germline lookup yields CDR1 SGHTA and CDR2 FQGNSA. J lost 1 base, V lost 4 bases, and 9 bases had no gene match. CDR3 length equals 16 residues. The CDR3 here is CASSSPGTAFQETQYF. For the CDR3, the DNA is TGTGCCAGCAGCTCACCCGGGACAGCTTTCCAAGAGACCCAGTACTTC.

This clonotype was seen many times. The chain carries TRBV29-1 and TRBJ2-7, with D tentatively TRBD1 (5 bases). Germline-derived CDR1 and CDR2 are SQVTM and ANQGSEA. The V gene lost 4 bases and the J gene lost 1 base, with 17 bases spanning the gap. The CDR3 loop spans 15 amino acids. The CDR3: CSVGAQGVGSYEQYF. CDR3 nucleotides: TGCAGCGTTGGGGCCCAAGGGGTTGGTTCCTACGAGCAGTACTTC.

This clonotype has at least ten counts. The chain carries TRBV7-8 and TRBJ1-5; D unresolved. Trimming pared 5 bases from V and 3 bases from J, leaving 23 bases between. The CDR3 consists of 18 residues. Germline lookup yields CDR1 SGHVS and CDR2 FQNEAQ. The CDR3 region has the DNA TGTGCCAGCAGCGTCAGTGGGGTTCGGGATTTCTACAATCAGCCCCAGCATTTT. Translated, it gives CASSVSGVRDFYNQPQHF.

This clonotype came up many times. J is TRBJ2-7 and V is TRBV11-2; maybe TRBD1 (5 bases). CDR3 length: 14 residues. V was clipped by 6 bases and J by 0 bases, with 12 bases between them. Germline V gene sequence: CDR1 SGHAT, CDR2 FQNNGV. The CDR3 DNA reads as TGTGCCAGCAGTGTTGGACACAGCTCCTACGAGCAGTACTTC. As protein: CASSVGHSSYEQYF.

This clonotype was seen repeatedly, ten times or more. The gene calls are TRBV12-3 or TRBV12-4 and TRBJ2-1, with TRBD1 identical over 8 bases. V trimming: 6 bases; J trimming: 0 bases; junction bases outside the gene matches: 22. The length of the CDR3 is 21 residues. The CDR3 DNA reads TGTGCCAGCAGCCGAGACTCACTGGACAGGGCGTACTGGCTCTCCTACAATGAGCAGTTCTTC. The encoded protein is CASSRDSLDRAYWLSYNEQFF.

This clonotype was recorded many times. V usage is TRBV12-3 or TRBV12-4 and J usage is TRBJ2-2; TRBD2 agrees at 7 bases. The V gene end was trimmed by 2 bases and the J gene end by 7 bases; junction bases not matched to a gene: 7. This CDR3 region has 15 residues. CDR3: CASSLTSVIVGELFF. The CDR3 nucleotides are TGTGCCAGCAGTTTAACTAGCGTGATTGTCGGGGAGCTGTTTTTT.

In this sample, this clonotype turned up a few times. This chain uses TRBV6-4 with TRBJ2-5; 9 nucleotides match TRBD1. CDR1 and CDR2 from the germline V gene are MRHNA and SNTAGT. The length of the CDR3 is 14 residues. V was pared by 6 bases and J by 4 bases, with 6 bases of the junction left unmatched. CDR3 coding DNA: TGTGCCAGCAGACAGGGACAGGGAAGAGAGACCCAGTACTTC. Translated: CASRQGQGRETQYF.

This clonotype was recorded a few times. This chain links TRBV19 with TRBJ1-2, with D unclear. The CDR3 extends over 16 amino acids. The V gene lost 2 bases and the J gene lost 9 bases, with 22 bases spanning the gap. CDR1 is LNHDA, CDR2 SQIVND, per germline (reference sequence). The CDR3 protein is CASSIFYGGRGRSYTF. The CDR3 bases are TGTGCCAGTAGTATATTTTATGGTGGCCGTGGCCGGAGCTACACCTTC.

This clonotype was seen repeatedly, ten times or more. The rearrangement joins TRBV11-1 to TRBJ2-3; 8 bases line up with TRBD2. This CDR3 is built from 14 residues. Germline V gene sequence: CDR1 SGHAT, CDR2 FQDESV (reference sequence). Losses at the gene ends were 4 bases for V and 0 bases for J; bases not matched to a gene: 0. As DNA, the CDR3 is TGTGCCAGCAGCTCTAGCGGGAGCACAGATACGCAGTATTTT. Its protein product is CASSSSGSTDTQYF. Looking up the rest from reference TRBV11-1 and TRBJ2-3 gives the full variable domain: EAEVAQSPRYKITEKSQAVAFWCDPISGHATLYWYRQILGQGPELLVQFQDESVVDDSQLPKDRFSAERLKGVDSTLKIQPAELGDSAMYLCASSSSGSTDTQYFGPGTRLTVL.

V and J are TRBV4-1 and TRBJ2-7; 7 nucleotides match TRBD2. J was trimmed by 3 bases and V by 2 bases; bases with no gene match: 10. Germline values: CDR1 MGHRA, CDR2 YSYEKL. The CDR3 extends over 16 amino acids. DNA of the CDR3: TGCGCCAGCAGCCAATCGGCGGGAGAAGTAGGCTACGAGCAGTACTTC. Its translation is CASSQSAGEVGYEQYF.

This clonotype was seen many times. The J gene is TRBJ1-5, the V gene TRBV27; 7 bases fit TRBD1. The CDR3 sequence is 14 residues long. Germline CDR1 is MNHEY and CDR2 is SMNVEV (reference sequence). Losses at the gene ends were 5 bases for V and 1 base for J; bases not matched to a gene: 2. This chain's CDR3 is CASSLQGSNQPQHF. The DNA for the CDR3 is TGTGCCAGCAGTCTACAGGGGAGCAATCAGCCCCAGCATTTT.

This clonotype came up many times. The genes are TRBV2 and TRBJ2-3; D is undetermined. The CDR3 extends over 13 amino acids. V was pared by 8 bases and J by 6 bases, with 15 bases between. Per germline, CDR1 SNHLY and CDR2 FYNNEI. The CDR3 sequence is CASLGADVDTQYF. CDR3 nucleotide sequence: TGTGCCAGCCTAGGTGCTGACGTGGATACGCAGTATTTT.

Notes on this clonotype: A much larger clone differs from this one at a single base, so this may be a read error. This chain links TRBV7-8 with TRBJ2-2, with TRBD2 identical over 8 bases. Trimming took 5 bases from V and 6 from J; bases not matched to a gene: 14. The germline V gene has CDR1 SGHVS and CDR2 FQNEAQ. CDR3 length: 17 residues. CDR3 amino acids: CASSPNKSSGSAGELFF. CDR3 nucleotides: TGTGCCAGCAGCCCGAACAAGTCAAGCGGGAGTGCCGGGGAGCTGTTTTTT.

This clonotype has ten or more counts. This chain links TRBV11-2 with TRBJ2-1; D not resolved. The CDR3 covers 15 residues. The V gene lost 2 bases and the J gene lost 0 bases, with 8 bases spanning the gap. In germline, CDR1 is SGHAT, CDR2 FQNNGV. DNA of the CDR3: TGTGCCAGCAGCTTACTGGGCGGCTCCTACAATGAGCAGTTCTTC. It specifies CASSLLGGSYNEQFF.

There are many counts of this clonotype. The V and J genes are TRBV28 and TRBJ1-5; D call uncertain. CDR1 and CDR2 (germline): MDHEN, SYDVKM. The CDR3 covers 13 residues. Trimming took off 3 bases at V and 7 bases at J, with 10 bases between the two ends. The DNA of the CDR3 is TGTGCCAGCAGTTTTCCTCCCGAACAGCCCCAGCATTTT. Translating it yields CASSFPPEQPQHF.

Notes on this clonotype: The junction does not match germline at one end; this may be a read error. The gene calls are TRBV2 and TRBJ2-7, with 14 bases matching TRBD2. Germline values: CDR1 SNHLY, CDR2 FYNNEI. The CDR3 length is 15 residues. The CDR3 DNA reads TGTGCCAGCACTGGGACTAGCGGGAGTTACTACGAGCAGCACTTC. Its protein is CASTGTSGSYYEQHF.